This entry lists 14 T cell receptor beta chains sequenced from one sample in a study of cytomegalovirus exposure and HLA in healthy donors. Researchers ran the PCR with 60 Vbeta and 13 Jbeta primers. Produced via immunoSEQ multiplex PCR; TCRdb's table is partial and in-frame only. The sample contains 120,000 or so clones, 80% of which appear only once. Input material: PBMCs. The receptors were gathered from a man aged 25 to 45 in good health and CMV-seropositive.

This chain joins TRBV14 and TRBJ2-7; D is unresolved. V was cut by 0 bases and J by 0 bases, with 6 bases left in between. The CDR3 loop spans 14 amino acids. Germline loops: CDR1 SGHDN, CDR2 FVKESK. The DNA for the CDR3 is TGTGCCAGCAGCCAAGACCAGGCCTCCTACGAGCAGTACTTC. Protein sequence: CASSQDQASYEQYF.

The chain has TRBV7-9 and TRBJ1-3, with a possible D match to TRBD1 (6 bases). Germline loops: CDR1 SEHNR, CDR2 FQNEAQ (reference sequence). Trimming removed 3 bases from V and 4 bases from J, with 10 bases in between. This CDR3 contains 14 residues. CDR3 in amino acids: CASSFRGTGNTIYF. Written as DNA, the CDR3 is TGTGCCAGCAGCTTCAGGGGAACAGGAAACACCATATATTTT.

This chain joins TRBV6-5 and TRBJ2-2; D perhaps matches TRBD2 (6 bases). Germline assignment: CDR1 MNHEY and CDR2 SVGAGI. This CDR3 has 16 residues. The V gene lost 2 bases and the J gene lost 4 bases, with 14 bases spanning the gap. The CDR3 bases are TGTGCCAGCAGTTACCCGAACGGACTACCCACCGGGGAGCTGTTTTTT. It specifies CASSYPNGLPTGELFF.

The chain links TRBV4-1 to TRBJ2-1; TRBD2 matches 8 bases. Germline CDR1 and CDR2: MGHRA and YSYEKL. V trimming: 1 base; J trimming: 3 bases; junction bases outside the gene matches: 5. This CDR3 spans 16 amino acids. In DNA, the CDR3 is TGCGCCAGCAGCCAAGTGATAGCGGGGATCTACAATGAGCAGTTCTTC. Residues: CASSQVIAGIYNEQFF.

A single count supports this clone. CDR3 in DNA: TGTGCCAGCAGTCGGGGGACAGGGGTGAGCAATCAGCCCCAGCATTTT. Encoded protein: CASSRGTGVSNQPQHF. This chain joins TRBV27 and TRBJ1-5, with TRBD1 matching 10 bases. CDR1 and CDR2 from the germline V gene are MNHEY and SMNVEV (reference sequence). The CDR3 length is 16 residues. J lost 1 base, V lost 5 bases, and 5 bases had no gene match.

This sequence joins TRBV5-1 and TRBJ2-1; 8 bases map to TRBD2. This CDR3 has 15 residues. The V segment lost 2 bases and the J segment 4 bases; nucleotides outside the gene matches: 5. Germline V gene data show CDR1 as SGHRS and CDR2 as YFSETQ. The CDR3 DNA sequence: TGCGCCAGCAGCTTTATAAGCGGGGGTTACAATGAGCAGTTCTTC. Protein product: CASSFISGGYNEQFF.

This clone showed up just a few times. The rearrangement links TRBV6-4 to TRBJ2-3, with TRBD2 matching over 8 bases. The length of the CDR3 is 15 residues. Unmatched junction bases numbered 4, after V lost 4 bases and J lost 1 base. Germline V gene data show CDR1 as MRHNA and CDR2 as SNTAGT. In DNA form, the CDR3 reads TGTGCCAGCAGTGTAGAAGCGGGGGGCACAGATACGCAGTATTTT. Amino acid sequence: CASSVEAGGTDTQYF.

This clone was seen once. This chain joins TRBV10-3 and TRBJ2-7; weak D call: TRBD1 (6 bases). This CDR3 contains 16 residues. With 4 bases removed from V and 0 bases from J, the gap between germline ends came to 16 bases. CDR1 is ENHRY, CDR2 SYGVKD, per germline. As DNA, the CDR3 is TGTGCCATCAGTGGCCATGGAAACAGGGCCTCCTACGAGCAGTACTTC. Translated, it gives CAISGHGNRASYEQYF.

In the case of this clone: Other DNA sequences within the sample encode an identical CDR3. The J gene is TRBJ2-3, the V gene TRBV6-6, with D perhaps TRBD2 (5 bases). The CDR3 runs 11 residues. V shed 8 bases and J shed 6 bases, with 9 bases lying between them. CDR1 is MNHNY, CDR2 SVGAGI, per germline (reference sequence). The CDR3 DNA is TGTGCCAGCCTTACGGGGGATACGCAGTATTTT. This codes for CASLTGDTQYF.

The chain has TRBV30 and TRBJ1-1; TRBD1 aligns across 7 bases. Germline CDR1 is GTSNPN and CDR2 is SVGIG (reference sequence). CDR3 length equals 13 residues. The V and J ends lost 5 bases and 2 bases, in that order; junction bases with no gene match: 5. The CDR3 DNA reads TGTGCCTGGCGGGGGACAGCTAACACTGAAGCTTTCTTT. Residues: CAWRGTANTEAFF.

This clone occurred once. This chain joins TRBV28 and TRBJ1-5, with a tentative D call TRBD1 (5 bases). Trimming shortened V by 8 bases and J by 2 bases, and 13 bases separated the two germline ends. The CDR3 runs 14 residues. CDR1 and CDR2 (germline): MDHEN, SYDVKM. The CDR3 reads CASFRQSRNQPQHF. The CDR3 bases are TGTGCCAGCTTCCGACAGAGCCGCAATCAGCCCCAGCATTTT. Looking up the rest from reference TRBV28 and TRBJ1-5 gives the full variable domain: DVKVTQSSRYLVKRTGEKVFLECVQDMDHENMFWYRQDPGLGLRLIYFSYDVKMKEKGDIPEGYSVSREKKERFSLILESASTNQTSMYLCASFRQSRNQPQHFGDGTRLSIL.

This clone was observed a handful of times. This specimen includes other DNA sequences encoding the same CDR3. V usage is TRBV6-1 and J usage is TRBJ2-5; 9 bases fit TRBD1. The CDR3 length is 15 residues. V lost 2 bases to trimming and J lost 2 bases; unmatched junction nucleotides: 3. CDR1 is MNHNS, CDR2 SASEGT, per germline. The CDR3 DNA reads TGTGCCAGCAGTGAACGGGACAGGGTGCAAGAGACCCAGTACTTC. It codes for CASSERDRVQETQYF.

The CDR3 region has the DNA TGTGCCAGCAGGCGGGGGAGGACCCGCACAGATACGCAGTATTTT. Translated: CASRRGRTRTDTQYF. This chain joins TRBV25-1 and TRBJ2-3, with 7 bases lining up with TRBD2. Germline loops: CDR1 MGHDK, CDR2 SYGVNS. V shed 6 bases, J shed 1 base, and the junction held 7 bases outside the gene matches. The CDR3 is 15 amino acids.

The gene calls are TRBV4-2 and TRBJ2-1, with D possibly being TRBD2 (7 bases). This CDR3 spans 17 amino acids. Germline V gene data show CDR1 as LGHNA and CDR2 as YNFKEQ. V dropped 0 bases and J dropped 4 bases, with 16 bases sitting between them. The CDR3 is CASSQDLGGGPYNEQFF. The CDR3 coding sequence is TGTGCCAGCAGCCAAGATCTAGGGGGGGGGCCTTACAATGAGCAGTTCTTC.